A single sample gave rise to the 5 T cell receptor beta chains below, sequenced in a study of PD-1 blockade in classical Hodgkin lymphoma. The patients all showed relapse after autologous stem cell transplantation, while their brentuximab vedotin exposure varied. Produced via immunoSEQ multiplex PCR; TCRdb's table is partial and in-frame only. In the table there are 50,000 or so clones, around 73% of which are singletons. The source material was peripheral blood mononuclear cells (PBMCs), sampled before the second cycle of nivolumab. The source of these receptors is a human donor with classical Hodgkin lymphoma.

This clone was counted between two and nine times. V is TRBV29-1 and J is TRBJ2-3; the match to TRBD2 covers 8 bases. The CDR3 totals 13 residues. Germline trimming cut 3 bases from V and 4 bases from J; bases unmatched to any gene: 3. Germline V gene lookup returns CDR1 SQVTM and CDR2 ANQGSEA. The CDR3 nucleotides are TGCAGCGTTGACGGGAGGGCCGCAGATACGCAGTATTTT. The encoded protein is CSVDGRAADTQYF.

This sequence joins TRBV27 and TRBJ1-2; TRBD1 is a possible D gene (6 bases). The V gene lost 2 bases and the J gene lost 2 bases, with 12 bases spanning the gap. Germline V gives CDR1 MNHEY, CDR2 SMNVEV (reference sequence). The CDR3 runs to 15 residues. The CDR3 DNA is TGTGCCAGCAGTTTAAGGGGGTGGCCAAACTATGGCTACACCTTC. Its translation: CASSLRGWPNYGYTF.

This clone came up a few times. V and J are TRBV7-3 and TRBJ2-7; weak D call: TRBD1 (6 bases). The germline V gene encodes CDR1 SGHTA and CDR2 FQGTGA. Deletions cut 2 bases from V and 0 bases from J, with 8 bases between. The CDR3 totals 14 residues. The DNA of the CDR3 is TGTGCCAGCAGCTTAGACAGGTCCTCCTACGAGCAGTACTTC. This translates into CASSLDRSSYEQYF.

The chain recombines TRBV7-2 with TRBJ2-2; the D gene is possibly TRBD2 (7 bases). Germline V gene lookup returns CDR1 SGHTA and CDR2 FQGNSA. This CDR3 is built from 15 residues. The ends were cut back, 7 bases at V and 5 bases at J, with 17 bases in the middle. DNA for the CDR3: TGTGCCAGCACCGAGTGGGCGGGGGCGACCGGGGAGCTGTTTTTT. It is translated as CASTEWAGATGELFF. Variable domain in full (rest from reference TRBV7-2 and TRBJ2-2): GAGVSQSPSNKVTEKGKDVELRCDPISGHTALYWYRQSLGQGLEFLIYFQGNSAPDKSGLPSDRFSAERTGGSVSTLTIQRTQQEDSAVYLCASTEWAGATGELFFGEGSRLTVL.

This chain links TRBV7-9 with TRBJ2-5; tentatively, D is TRBD1 (6 bases). The CDR3 sequence is 14 residues long. Trimming stripped 5 bases from V and 5 bases from J, with 15 bases between. Germline V gene lookup returns CDR1 SEHNR and CDR2 FQNEAQ (reference sequence). The CDR3 sequence is CASSPEGDKETQYF. The CDR3 region has the DNA TGTGCCAGCAGCCCAGAAGGGGACAAGGAGACCCAGTACTTC.